The rows below give T cell receptor beta chains drawn from one sample of a study of OX40 agonist ivuxolimab in advanced cancers. Profiling relied on immunoSEQ multiplex PCR, and the TCRdb table lists in-frame clones only, not all of them. The sample lists under 6,500 clones; around four fifths were seen once. The starting material was CD4+ or CD8+ T cells sorted from blood, obtained in a trial of the OX40 agonist ivuxolimab. These receptors originate from an adult with an advanced solid tumor such as melanoma, head and neck, liver or kidney cancer. Both conserved end residues are part of each CDR3. The D gene is left open where the match is weak.

cdr3_aa	v_call	d_call
CASSQTGLEMGTDTQYF	TRBV7-2	TRBD1
CASSLVGGVNEQFF	TRBV7-2	NA
CAYTAGVGTGELFF	TRBV30	TRBD2
CASSSYSSRFQETQYF	TRBV7-9	NA
CASSLEWDRETQYF	TRBV5-1	NA
CASSYSPGTNEKLFF	TRBV6-5	NA
CASSQQQRNIQYF	TRBV14	NA
CASSLGGNYGYTF	TRBV5-1	NA
CASSFNQAETQYF	TRBV7-2	NA
CASSLAETQYF	TRBV11-2	NA
CASSQYRPTGLGNTEAFF	TRBV4-3	TRBD1
CASSYSMVSEQYF	TRBV6-5	NA
CASSFYSGEPDTQYF	TRBV27	NA
CASSIFKTGELFF	TRBV19	NA
CASSQLSASGSLSYNEQFF	TRBV28	TRBD2
CASSLRGGVDEQFF	TRBV7-9	NA
CASSFLTTGERERYEQYF	TRBV28	NA
CASSLAAAADGYTF	TRBV5-1	NA
CASSYSRGASDTQYF	TRBV6-5	NA
CASSTTSTDTQYF	TRBV19	NA
CASSPRADTDTQYF	TRBV4-3	NA
CASSNDWAGANVLTF	TRBV28	NA
CASRPRGGLGEQYF	TRBV6-1	TRBD2
CASSQGVAGNTIYF	TRBV13	NA
CASSEGLGTGNYGYTF	TRBV6-1	TRBD1
CAWAGQNWDSQYF	TRBV30	NA
CASSFHTDTQYF	TRBV11-3	NA
CASRTSGEGYEQYF	TRBV19	TRBD2
CASSETGNGNTIYF	TRBV6-1	TRBD1
CASSYRGWTDTQYF	TRBV28	NA
CASSWGNTEAFF	TRBV5-4	NA
CASSLGTSVSYEQYF	TRBV28	TRBD2
CASSPGLAGTDTQYF	TRBV13	TRBD2
CASSPREGPTEAFF	TRBV18	NA
CASSDLSNQPQHF	TRBV25-1	NA
CASSFGDKSYEQYF	TRBV27	NA
CASSLAGGGHEQYF	TRBV5-1	NA
CASSPSGGEGYGYTF	TRBV7-2	NA
CSARRETQYF	TRBV20-1	NA
CASSPPGRTEAFF	TRBV11-2	NA
CASKGHKDTQYF	TRBV5-6	NA
CASSLSPTGASGELFF	TRBV27	TRBD1
CASSLGQLNQPQHF	TRBV28	TRBD1
CASSPYRTYEQYF	TRBV27	NA
CASSIGTDTEAFF	TRBV28	NA
CSVLVRDRVSYEQYF	TRBV29-1	TRBD1
CASSIASDSSYEQYF	TRBV7-6	NA
CASSPPPNEQFF	TRBV28	NA
CASSSPFRSEETQYF	TRBV19	NA
CASSFSGVGETQYF	TRBV27	NA
CASSFPPNTEAFF	TRBV5-1	NA
CASSLGGYGYTF	TRBV11-2	NA
CASGLRGPNTEAFF	TRBV27	TRBD1
CASRDRGFGEPQHF	TRBV19	TRBD1
CASSLGGAGANVLTF	TRBV13	NA
CASSLAGRASAEAFF	TRBV7-9	NA